This TCR beta chain originates from a study of blood T cell repertoires in COVID-19. V was shortened by 4 bases and J by 6 bases, with 10 bases between the two germline ends. Germline V gene data show CDR1 as SGHRS and CDR2 as YFSETQ. The CDR3 length is 13 residues. The repertoire was sequenced with immunoSEQ multiplex PCR; TCRdb's copy has only in-frame clones and lacks some. The sample yields hundreds of thousands of clones, roughly 80% seen once. The sequenced sample consisted of peripheral blood. The TCR originated in a woman between 35 and 50 years old with active or convalescent COVID-19. The chain is built from TRBV5-1 and TRBJ2-2; D ambiguous. CDR3 DNA sequence: TGCGCCAGCAGCCCCTCTCTAGCCGGGGAGCTGTTTTTT. It encodes CASSPSLAGELFF.